This is a list of T cell receptor beta chains from one sample in a study of blood T cell repertoires in COVID-19. Profiling relied on immunoSEQ multiplex PCR, and the TCRdb table lists in-frame clones only, not all of them. The sample gives some 120,000 clones, roughly four fifths of which show up once; roughly 10% is in the top ten. The specimen sequenced was peripheral blood. These receptors were obtained from a human donor in a cohort sampled during active COVID-19. Each CDR3 is given with its conserved first and last residue. The D gene is left open where the match is weak. Size tells how often a clone was seen (once, few, many) or the class of an expanded clone, and some rows leave it out.

J,size,V,D,CDR3,DNA
TRBJ2-7,once,TRBV6-5,.,CASSYVDRPYEQYF,TGTGCCAGCAGTTATGTAGACAGGCCCTACGAGCAGTACTTC
TRBJ2-3,.,TRBV5-4,TRBD2,CASSLRAGAVDTQYF,TGTGCCAGCAGCTTAAGAGCGGGGGCCGTAGATACGCAGTATTTT
TRBJ2-1,.,TRBV7-8,.,CASSSPMQASYNEQFF,TGTGCCAGCAGCTCCCCTATGCAGGCCTCCTACAATGAGCAGTTCTTC
TRBJ2-7,.,TRBV10-3,TRBD1,CAISSGTGETYEQYF,TGTGCCATCAGTTCCGGGACAGGGGAGACCTACGAGCAGTACTTC
TRBJ2-3,.,TRBV19,TRBD2,CASSIGLAGDTQYF,TGTGCCAGTAGTATCGGGCTAGCGGGTGATACGCAGTATTTT
TRBJ2-7,.,TRBV6-4,TRBD1,CAETGKAYEQYF,TGTGCCGAGACAGGGAAGGCCTACGAGCAGTACTTC
TRBJ2-1,.,TRBV29-1,TRBD2,CSVGTSGSNEQFF,TGCAGCGTTGGGACTAGCGGGTCCAATGAGCAGTTCTTC
TRBJ2-1,.,TRBV4-1,TRBD2,CASSQGGGTSGNEQFF,TGCGCCAGCAGCCAAGGAGGCGGGACTAGCGGCAATGAGCAGTTCTTC
TRBJ2-1,.,TRBV6-1,TRBD1,CASSEAGTGPNEQFF,TGTGCCAGCAGTGAGGCCGGGACAGGTCCGAATGAGCAGTTCTTC
TRBJ1-5,.,TRBV4-2,.,CASSQRQALGQPQHF,TGTGCCAGCAGCCAAAGACAGGCCCTCGGACAGCCCCAGCATTTT
TRBJ2-5,.,TRBV11-2,.,CASSFAGLKTQYF,TGTGCCAGCAGCTTCGCAGGGTTGAAGACCCAGTACTTC
TRBJ1-2,.,TRBV6-2/TRBV6-3,TRBD1,CASSSRGRGGGYTF,TGTGCCAGCAGTTCTAGGGGGCGCGGTGGTGGCTACACCTTC
TRBJ2-2,.,TRBV7-9,TRBD2,CASSLLRGGQAGELFF,TGTGCCAGCAGCTTACTGCGGGGGGGCCAAGCCGGGGAGCTGTTTTTT
TRBJ2-1,.,TRBV14,TRBD2,CASSRGLAGAYNEQFF,TGTGCCAGCAGCCGAGGACTAGCGGGGGCCTACAATGAGCAGTTCTTC
TRBJ2-3,.,TRBV15,TRBD2,CATSIGEGTRGATDTQYF,TGTGCCACCAGCATAGGGGAGGGGACTAGAGGGGCCACAGATACGCAGTATTTT
TRBJ1-2,.,TRBV9,.,CASSEGTSGYGYTF,TGTGCCAGCAGCGAGGGGACATCGGGCTATGGCTACACCTTC
TRBJ2-3,.,TRBV7-3,.,CASSPGYLTDTQYF,TGTGCCAGCAGCCCGGGGTATCTCACAGATACGCAGTATTTT
TRBJ1-5,.,TRBV18,TRBD1,CASSPGQVFYSNQPQHF,TGTGCCAGCTCACCGGGACAGGTCTTTTATAGCAATCAGCCCCAGCATTTT
TRBJ1-4,.,TRBV15,TRBD1,CATSRGTGVPNEKLFF,TGTGCCACCAGCAGGGGGACAGGGGTTCCTAATGAAAAACTGTTTTTT
TRBJ1-1,.,TRBV3-1/TRBV3-2,.,CASSQVRANTEAFF,TGTGCCAGCAGCCAAGTCCGCGCGAACACTGAAGCTTTCTTT
TRBJ1-1,once,TRBV7-9,TRBD1,CASSYSTGGAFF,TGTGCCAGCAGCTACTCGACAGGGGGAGCTTTCTTT
TRBJ1-4,.,TRBV3-1/TRBV3-2,TRBD1,CASSLRTGPEKLFF,TGTGCCAGCAGCCTAAGGACAGGGCCTGAAAAACTGTTTTTT
TRBJ1-1,.,TRBV3-1/TRBV3-2,.,CASSPRTPSAKNTEAFF,TGTGCCAGCAGCCCAAGAACTCCGTCCGCCAAGAACACTGAAGCTTTCTTT
TRBJ1-1,.,TRBV29-1,.,CSVVRGLNTEAFF,TGCAGCGTTGTAAGGGGGTTGAACACTGAAGCTTTCTTT
TRBJ1-6,.,TRBV29-1,.,CSVTTEINSPLHF,TGCAGCGTTACGACAGAGATTAATTCACCCCTCCACTTT
TRBJ1-1,once,TRBV2,.,CASSEDGGLAEAFF,TGTGCCAGCAGTGAGGACGGGGGTCTAGCTGAAGCTTTCTTT
TRBJ2-2,.,TRBV6-2/TRBV6-3,.,CASSYRRLAQSREGTGELFF,TGTGCCAGCAGTTACAGGAGACTGGCCCAATCTCGGGAAGGCACCGGGGAGCTGTTTTTT
TRBJ1-6,.,TRBV6-5,TRBD1,CASRTGGTGDSPLHF,TGTGCCAGCAGGACGGGAGGGACAGGGGATTCACCCCTCCACTTT
TRBJ1-1,.,TRBV14,.,CASSQDRGGGMNTEAFF,TGTGCCAGCAGCCAAGATCGGGGTGGAGGGATGAACACTGAAGCTTTCTTT
TRBJ2-1,.,TRBV19,TRBD2,CASSTSGGSYNEQFF,TGTGCCAGTAGTACTAGCGGGGGCTCCTACAATGAGCAGTTCTTC
TRBJ2-5,.,TRBV28,TRBD1,CASSTRDSQETQYF,TGTGCCAGCAGTACCCGGGACAGCCAAGAGACCCAGTACTTC
TRBJ2-1,.,TRBV27,TRBD1,CASSLYRTGVAYNEQFF,TGTGCCAGCAGTTTATATCGGACAGGGGTTGCCTACAATGAGCAGTTCTTC
TRBJ2-5,.,TRBV7-9,.,CASSSTGAETQYF,TGTGCCAGCAGCTCGACAGGAGCAGAGACCCAGTACTTC
TRBJ2-1,.,TRBV27,.,CASSLAPYNEQFF,TGTGCCAGCAGTCTGGCCCCCTACAATGAGCAGTTCTTC
TRBJ2-7,.,TRBV28,TRBD2,CASSFLRTSGVYEQYF,TGTGCCAGCAGTTTTTTGAGGACTAGCGGCGTTTACGAGCAGTACTTC
TRBJ2-5,.,TRBV5-1,.,CASTAWGRAGQSQETQYF,TGCGCCAGCACCGCTTGGGGTCGCGCGGGGCAAAGCCAAGAGACCCAGTACTTC
TRBJ1-4,few,TRBV7-9,TRBD1,CASSRGTGENEKLFF,TGTGCCAGCAGCCGAGGGACAGGGGAGAATGAAAAACTGTTTTTT
TRBJ1-1,.,TRBV5-4,.,CASSLVYMQDTEAFF,TGTGCCAGCAGCTTGGTGTACATGCAGGACACTGAAGCTTTCTTT
TRBJ1-3,.,TRBV5-1,TRBD1,CASSRGRTGTGNTIYF,TGCGCCAGCAGCCGAGGGAGGACAGGGACCGGAAACACCATATATTTT
TRBJ1-1,once,TRBV6-5,.,CASSRGTEAFF,TGTGCCAGCAGTCGAGGCACTGAAGCTTTCTTT
TRBJ2-1,.,TRBV7-9,TRBD2,CASSIAGGPYEQFF,TGTGCCAGCAGTATAGCGGGGGGGCCGTATGAGCAGTTCTTC
TRBJ1-1,once,TRBV5-1,TRBD1,CASSLATGDAIVEDTEAFF,TGCGCCAGCAGCTTGGCCACAGGGGATGCGATCGTAGAGGACACTGAAGCTTTCTTT
TRBJ2-1,.,TRBV24-1,.,CATSDPRRRENEQFF,TGTGCCACCAGTGACCCCAGGAGGAGGGAGAATGAGCAGTTCTTC
TRBJ2-5,.,TRBV28,TRBD1,CASSLGGQGRQETQYF,TGTGCCAGCAGTTTGGGGGGACAGGGTCGGCAAGAGACCCAGTACTTC
TRBJ2-1,.,TRBV29-1,TRBD2,CSVTGLAANEQFF,TGCAGCGTTACGGGACTAGCGGCGAATGAGCAGTTCTTC
TRBJ2-1,.,TRBV7-3,TRBD1,CASSPEGAFEGEQFF,TGTGCCAGCAGCCCCGAGGGGGCCTTCGAGGGTGAGCAGTTCTTC
TRBJ2-5,.,TRBV3-1/TRBV3-2,TRBD2,CASSQARHSGAGETQYF,TGTGCCAGCAGCCAAGCCCGTCATAGCGGGGCTGGAGAGACCCAGTACTTC
TRBJ1-2,few,TRBV29-1,.,CSVQSNYGYTF,TGCAGCGTGCAGTCTAACTATGGCTACACCTTC
TRBJ2-1,.,TRBV10-2,.,CASSPGLVGSSYNEQFF,TGCGCCAGCAGTCCCGGCCTCGTCGGGAGTTCGTACAATGAGCAGTTCTTC
TRBJ2-4,few,TRBV6-6,.,CASRGPGNIQYF,TGTGCCAGCAGGGGTCCAGGAAACATTCAGTACTTC
TRBJ1-5,.,TRBV4-1,TRBD1,CASSQETDRNQPQHF,TGCGCCAGCAGCCAAGAGACGGACAGGAATCAGCCCCAGCATTTT
TRBJ2-5,.,TRBV7-9,.,CASSLGDFPQYF,TGTGCCAGCAGCTTAGGGGACTTCCCCCAGTACTTC
TRBJ1-2,.,TRBV5-6,TRBD1,CASKVGTGLYGYTF,TGTGCCAGCAAAGTGGGGACAGGGCTTTATGGCTACACCTTC
TRBJ1-6,.,TRBV18,TRBD1,CASSPDRGSSPLHF,TGTGCCAGCTCACCGGACAGGGGAAGTTCACCCCTCCACTTT
TRBJ1-2,once,TRBV5-6,.,CASSRENYGYTF,TGTGCCAGCAGCCGGGAGAACTATGGCTACACCTTC
TRBJ2-7,many,TRBV10-3,TRBD1,CATSDGQGSYEQYF,TGTGCCACCTCTGACGGACAGGGGTCCTACGAGCAGTACTTC